This TCR beta chain stems from a study of blood T cells in healthy people across ages. Findings of the study overall: In the absence of known donor CMV status, changes in expanded clonotypes were possibly confounded.

Next came a second PCR, run for roughly 7 to 12 cycles, which used a sample-barcoded 5' primer along with a J-beta primer mix. TCRdb reprocessed the 5' RACE reads via MiXCR and lists one record per CDR3 protein. The table lists fewer than 1,000,000 distinct CDR3 sequences, approximately 44% of them singletons. Of note for this clonotype: Its antigen is undetermined.

This CDR3 contains 14 residues. V was cut by 10 bases and J by 1 base, with 16 bases left in between. Germline V gene sequence: CDR1 ENHRY, CDR2 SYGVKD. The sequence was collected from a man in his 60s in good health. J is TRBJ1-1 and V is TRBV10-3; D unresolved. The specimen sequenced was blood. CDR3 sequence (DNA): TGTGCCACCAATCAACGGGGAACGAACACTGAAGCTTTCTTT. Amino acid sequence: CATNQRGTNTEAFF.